The 2 T cell receptor beta chains below come from one sample, sequenced in a study of blood T cell repertoires in COVID-19. Sequenced by immunoSEQ multiplex PCR; TCRdb stores in-frame clones only, minus some. The table records some 400,000 clones, around 87% of them present only once. The specimen was peripheral blood. Source of these receptors: a woman aged 55-70 years with COVID-19, enrolled during active disease.

The chain combines TRBV27 with TRBJ2-1, with 12 bases lining up with TRBD2. V was clipped by 5 bases and J by 9 bases; unmatched bases: 8. The CDR3 has 15 residues. Germline CDR1 and CDR2: MNHEY and SMNVEV (reference sequence). CDR3 residues: CASSPSGGAVSEQFF. For the CDR3, the DNA is TGTGCCAGCAGTCCTAGCGGGGGGGCCGTTAGTGAGCAGTTCTTC.

The table lists this clone with a count of one. J is TRBJ1-2 and V is TRBV12-3 or TRBV12-4, with D maybe TRBD1 (5 bases). With 7 bases removed from V and 8 bases from J, the gap between germline ends came to 14 bases. CDR3 length equals 12 residues. Here the CDR3 DNA reads TGTGCCAGCACTACAGGCTCGCGGGGCTACACCTTC. Protein: CASTTGSRGYTF.